This T cell receptor (beta chain) was observed in a study of blood T cell repertoires in COVID-19. Study details: From the United States, Italy and Spain came samples of acute and convalescent COVID-19.

Across over 20 US areas, participants ranged in age from about 18 to 100 years. With V trimmed by 6 bases and J by 5 bases, 9 bases remained unmatched. Germline V gives CDR1 SGHTA, CDR2 FQGTGA. The CDR3 has 15 residues. Only in-frame clones appear in the TCRdb table, and some are missing; sequencing was by immunoSEQ multiplex PCR. The sample records about 150,000 clones, 85% to 90% being singletons. The genes are TRBV7-3 and TRBJ2-1; 8 nucleotides line up with TRBD2. The sequence derives from a woman in her forties or fifties who had recovered from COVID-19. The source material was PBMCs or T cells enriched from blood (not recorded which). The chain's CDR3 is CASSLERGTNNEQFF. The CDR3 DNA follows: TGTGCCAGCAGTTTAGAGCGGGGGACCAACAATGAGCAGTTCTTC.